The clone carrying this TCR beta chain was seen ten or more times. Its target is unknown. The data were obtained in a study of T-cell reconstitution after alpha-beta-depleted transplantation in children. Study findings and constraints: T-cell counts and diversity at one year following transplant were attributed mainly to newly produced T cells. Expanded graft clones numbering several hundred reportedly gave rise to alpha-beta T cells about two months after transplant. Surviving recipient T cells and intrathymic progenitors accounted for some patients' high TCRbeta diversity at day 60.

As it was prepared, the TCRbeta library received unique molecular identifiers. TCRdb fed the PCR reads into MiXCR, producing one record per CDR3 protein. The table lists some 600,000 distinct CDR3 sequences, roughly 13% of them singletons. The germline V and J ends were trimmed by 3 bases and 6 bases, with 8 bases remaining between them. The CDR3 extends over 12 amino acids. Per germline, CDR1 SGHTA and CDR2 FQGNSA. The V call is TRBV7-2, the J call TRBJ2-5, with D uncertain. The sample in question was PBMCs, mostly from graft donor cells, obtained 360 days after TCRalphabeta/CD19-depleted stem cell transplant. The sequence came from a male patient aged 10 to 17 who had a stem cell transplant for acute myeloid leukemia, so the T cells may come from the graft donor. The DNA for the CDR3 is TGTGCCAGCAGCTTTATTGCGCAGACCCAGTACTTC. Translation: CASSFIAQTQYF.